These T cell receptor beta chains were read from a single sample in a study of T-cell reconstitution after alpha-beta-depleted transplantation in children. Using its own MiXCR run on the PCR reads, TCRdb lists one record per CDR3 protein. The profile covers approximately 510,000 distinct CDR3 sequences, with roughly 18% appearing a single time and about 3.1% taken by the ten largest. Sequenced here: PBMCs from the stem cell graft donor, sampled from the stem cell graft. The receptors were sampled from a human donor who donated a stem cell graft to a child with acute lymphoblastic leukemia. CDR3s leave out the opening cysteine and the closing phenylalanine or tryptophan. The order of the fields is V gene, J gene, CDR3 protein.

TRBV19	TRBJ2-2	ASSNGLAGVGELF
TRBV6-1	TRBJ2-5	ASRRPGGGETQY
TRBV3-1	TRBJ2-7	ASSRPGTSSYEQY
TRBV9	TRBJ2-3	ASSVGGSPADTQY
TRBV11-2	TRBJ1-5	ASSGRGQPQH
TRBV27	TRBJ2-7	ASSLRDYGAEQY
TRBV6-1	TRBJ2-1	ASSNSAGGPSNEQF
TRBV15	TRBJ2-1	ATSRDRDVIWSNEQF
TRBV27	TRBJ1-4	ASRLRGATNEKLF
TRBV10-3	TRBJ2-1	AISDEGLGYNEQF
TRBV9	TRBJ1-5	ASSPTDGSQPQH
TRBV5-4	TRBJ2-3	ASSLRLAGEQY
TRBV5-5	TRBJ1-1	ASSRRQGATEAF
TRBV20-1	TRBJ2-1	SASAPTDYNEQF
TRBV5-1	TRBJ2-1	ASSDLTSGKDNEQF
TRBV29-1	TRBJ2-7	SVESGGEQY
TRBV2	TRBJ2-7	ASSAVSGSYEQY
TRBV29-1	TRBJ2-3	SVDPDRGSSTDTQY
TRBV6-5	TRBJ2-5	ASSYSPGQRVSETQY
TRBV6-5	TRBJ2-2	ASSYSRNTGELF
TRBV6-1	TRBJ2-4	ASSVGHPGGGKKNIQY
TRBV29-1	TRBJ2-7	SVAGLAGVSYEQY
TRBV5-1	TRBJ2-3	ASRGTSGSYPQTTQY
TRBV7-8	TRBJ2-1	ASSLGASGNDEQF
TRBV3-1	TRBJ2-5	ASSQVARTSGNQETQY
TRBV4-1	TRBJ2-3	ASSDLTSTDTQY
TRBV11-2	TRBJ2-2	ASSWDYSRTGELF
TRBV5-1	TRBJ1-1	ASSLVRNRERGSNTEAF
TRBV19	TRBJ1-4	ASSIGRAKLF
TRBV30	TRBJ2-2	AWSVLTGGGELF
TRBV12-3/TRBV12-4	TRBJ2-1	ASRTPGGKGNEQF
TRBV12-3/TRBV12-4	TRBJ2-5	ASSPRIQETQY
TRBV15	TRBJ2-1	ATSRPPGLVDEQF
TRBV7-6	TRBJ2-7	ASSLGAGAVTYEQY
TRBV4-1	TRBJ1-6	ASSQVGRGLNSPLH
TRBV21-1	TRBJ2-5	ANNRGGQETQY
TRBV29-1	TRBJ2-1	SVEGVAASSYNEQF
TRBV9	TRBJ2-7	ASSPQGAGGQQY
TRBV4-1	TRBJ2-1	ASSQDPDNEQF
TRBV29-1	TRBJ2-7	SARDGETYEQY
TRBV10-2	TRBJ2-3	ASSEGGFSTDTQY
TRBV2	TRBJ1-5	ASSDPRTGSNQPQH